These 20 T cell receptor beta chains came from one sample sequenced in a study of blood T cell repertoires in COVID-19. Clones were read by immunoSEQ multiplex PCR, and TCRdb kept only the in-frame ones, dropping some. The top ten hold about 5.1% of the sample, which has 45,000 to 65,000 clones, approximately 84% seen once. The material sequenced was peripheral blood. The receptors stem from a man older than 75 in a cohort sampled during active COVID-19.

In DNA form, the CDR3 reads TGTGCCAGCAGCCACACCGGGACAGGGAACACTGAAGCTTTCTTT. Its protein product is CASSHTGTGNTEAFF. The chain combines TRBV3-1 (or the pseudogene TRBV3-2) with TRBJ1-1, with 8 nucleotides matching TRBD1. The germline gives CDR1 LGHDT, CDR2 YNNKEL (reference sequence). CDR3 size: 15 residues. With 3 bases clipped from V and 1 base from J, the junction kept 4 bases outside the gene matches.

There are a few counts of this clone. The V gene is TRBV23-1, the J gene TRBJ1-5, with a weak D call TRBD1 (5 bases). TRBV23-1 is filed as an ORF, its function uncertain. The CDR3 extends over 18 amino acids. The V and J ends lost 2 bases and 0 bases respectively, with 17 bases between them. The CDR3 here is CASSQIRGTVYSNQPQHF. In nucleotides, the CDR3 is TGCGCCAGCAGTCAAATTCGCGGGACGGTATATAGCAATCAGCCCCAGCATTTT.

The V call is TRBV24-1, the J call TRBJ1-5; D is uncertain. The germline V gene encodes CDR1 KGHDR and CDR2 SFDVKD. The CDR3 runs to 13 residues. Trimming took off 5 bases at V and 4 bases at J, with 8 bases between the two ends. Here the CDR3 DNA reads TGTGCCACCAGTGGGACGGGGAATCAGCCCCAGCATTTT. Translating it yields CATSGTGNQPQHF.

This chain uses TRBV10-3 with TRBJ2-4; D remains ambiguous. V was shortened by 0 bases and J by 0 bases, with 9 bases between the two germline ends. The germline V gene encodes CDR1 ENHRY and CDR2 SYGVKD. There are 16 residues in the CDR3. In nucleotides, the CDR3 is TGTGCCATCAGTGAGTCGAGCCTAAGAGCCAAAAACATTCAGTACTTC. It codes for CAISESSLRAKNIQYF.

This chain links TRBV12-3 or TRBV12-4 with TRBJ1-1, with D tentatively TRBD1 (6 bases). Trimming left V 10 bases short and J 0 bases short, with 12 bases between. This CDR3 has 13 residues. CDR3 sequence reads: CATQGELNTEAFF. The CDR3 nucleotides are TGTGCCACACAGGGAGAACTGAACACTGAAGCTTTCTTT.

The chain recombines TRBV6-5 with TRBJ2-5; the match to TRBD1 covers 9 bases. The length of the CDR3 is 16 residues. Looked up from germline, CDR1 is MNHEY and CDR2 is SVGAGI. After removal of 0 bases from V and 4 bases from J, the junction contained 6 bases not matched to a gene. The CDR3 is CASSYSGTGLIETQYF. In nucleotides, the CDR3 is TGTGCCAGCAGTTACTCGGGGACAGGGTTAATAGAGACCCAGTACTTC.

This chain uses TRBV7-9 with TRBJ2-7, with D perhaps TRBD2 (5 bases). This CDR3 region has 15 residues. Trimming stripped 5 bases from V and 1 base from J, with 15 bases between. The germline V gene has CDR1 SEHNR and CDR2 FQNEAQ (reference sequence). The CDR3 DNA reads TGTGCCAGCAGCGCGGACCCGAGAGGGTCCTACGAGCAGTACTTC. It is translated as CASSADPRGSYEQYF.

The chain has TRBV6-6 and TRBJ1-2; no definite D call. Germline CDR1 is MNHNY and CDR2 is SVGAGI (reference sequence). The CDR3 contains 13 residues. V dropped 6 bases and J dropped 8 bases, with 16 bases sitting between them. The CDR3 coding sequence is TGTGCCAGCAGCTACATGGCAGTAGCGGGCTACACCTTC. Its protein product is CASSYMAVAGYTF.

The CDR3 sequence: CASSLAGGTGANVLTF. CDR3 DNA: TGTGCCAGCAGCTTAGCCGGGGGAACGGGGGCCAACGTCCTGACTTTC. V usage is TRBV7-9 and J usage is TRBJ2-6, with D possibly matching TRBD2 (6 bases). Germline CDR1 reads SEHNR; CDR2 reads FQNEAQ (reference sequence). The CDR3 has 16 residues. V was shortened by 0 bases and J by 4 bases, with 10 bases between the two germline ends. The full variable domain, its missing parts supplied by reference TRBV7-9 and TRBJ2-6, is DTGVSQNPRHKITKRGQNVTFRCDPISEHNRLYWYRQTLGQGPEFLTYFQNEAQLEKSRLLSDRFSAERPKGSFSTLEIQRTEQGDSAMYLCASSLAGGTGANVLTFGAGSRLTVL.

V and J are TRBV3-1 (or the pseudogene TRBV3-2) and TRBJ2-5, with TRBD1 as a possible D gene (6 bases). The V gene's germline CDR1 is LGHDT and CDR2 YNNKEL (reference sequence). The V end lost 1 base, the J end lost 1 base, and 7 bases lay between the germline ends. The CDR3 loop spans 14 amino acids. The chain's CDR3 is CASSQAGAQETQYF. DNA of the CDR3: TGTGCCAGCAGCCAAGCAGGGGCCCAAGAGACCCAGTACTTC.

The chain is built from TRBV12-3 or TRBV12-4 and TRBJ1-1; 7 bases are shared with TRBD1. Trimming cost V 7 bases and J 4 bases; bases outside gene matches: 6. CDR3 length equals 13 residues. DNA for the CDR3: TGTGCCAGCACAGGGGGTTGGGGCACTGAAGCTTTCTTT. Its protein is CASTGGWGTEAFF.

The chain has TRBV7-6 and TRBJ2-3; 12 nucleotides agree with TRBD1. With V trimmed by 2 bases and J by 4 bases, 7 bases remained unmatched. Germline V gene lookup returns CDR1 SGHVS and CDR2 FNYEAQ. This CDR3 region has 17 residues. CDR3 nucleotides: TGTGCCAGCAGCTTAAGGGACAGGGGGCGCAGTGCAGATACGCAGTATTTT. Protein: CASSLRDRGRSADTQYF.

CDR3 nucleotide sequence: TGTGCCAGCAGCTTAGCCGGGAGAGTTAACTATGGCTACACCTTC. Residues: CASSLAGRVNYGYTF. The chain links TRBV11-2 to TRBJ1-2, with no clear D. Trimming cost V 1 base and J 1 base, with 10 bases left between them. This CDR3 has 15 amino acids. CDR1 is SGHAT, CDR2 FQNNGV, per germline.

The chain uses TRBV5-1 and TRBJ2-3; unclear D gene. Trimming took off 4 bases at V and 7 bases at J, with 7 bases between the two ends. This CDR3 has 11 amino acids. Germline lookup yields CDR1 SGHRS and CDR2 YFSETQ. CDR3 residues: CASSLENTQYF. CDR3 sequence (DNA): TGCGCCAGCAGCCTAGAAAATACGCAGTATTTT.

The V call is TRBV7-2, the J call TRBJ1-5; TRBD1 matches at 7 bases. The CDR3 has 15 residues. Germline lookup yields CDR1 SGHTA and CDR2 FQGNSA. Germline trimming cut 1 base from V and 6 bases from J; bases unmatched to any gene: 6. CDR3 coding DNA: TGTGCCAGCAGCTTAGATTCAGGGGGTAGTCAGCCCCAGCATTTT. It encodes CASSLDSGGSQPQHF. The full variable domain, with the rest looked up from reference TRBV7-2 and TRBJ1-5, is GAGVSQSPSNKVTEKGKDVELRCDPISGHTALYWYRQSLGQGLEFLIYFQGNSAPDKSGLPSDRFSAERTGGSVSTLTIQRTQQEDSAVYLCASSLDSGGSQPQHFGDGTRLSIL.

This chain connects TRBV19 to TRBJ2-5; 7 nucleotides line up with TRBD1. CDR3 length: 14 amino acids. The germline gives CDR1 LNHDA, CDR2 SQIVND (reference sequence). V shed 7 bases, J shed 2 bases, and the junction held 7 bases outside the gene matches. CDR3 sequence (DNA): TGTGCCAGTACCAAGGGACAGCTTCAAGAGACCCAGTACTTC. This gives the protein CASTKGQLQETQYF.

The V gene is TRBV5-8, the J gene TRBJ1-2, with D perhaps matching TRBD1 (5 bases). The length of the CDR3 is 15 residues. The V gene lost 1 base and the J gene lost 0 bases, with 10 bases spanning the gap. Germline CDR1 SGHTS, CDR2 YDEGEE. CDR3 amino acids: CASSLRGQSNYGYTF. CDR3 nucleotide sequence: TGTGCCAGCAGCTTGAGGGGCCAATCTAACTATGGCTACACCTTC.

In its sample, this clone was seen once. J is TRBJ1-1 and V is TRBV27, with TRBD1 matching over 9 bases. Trimming took 7 bases from V and 5 from J; bases not matched to a gene: 14. The CDR3 extends over 16 amino acids. The germline CDR1 and CDR2 sequences are MNHEY and SMNVEV (reference sequence). CDR3 region: CASISRPGTGRTEAFF. The DNA for the CDR3 is TGTGCCAGCATTTCTCGTCCGGGGACAGGGCGGACTGAAGCTTTCTTT.

This clone came up once. The chain recombines TRBV19 with TRBJ1-5; D is undetermined. The ends were cut back, 2 bases at V and 2 bases at J, with 10 bases in the middle. Germline CDR1 LNHDA, CDR2 SQIVND (reference sequence). The CDR3 is 15 residues long. The CDR3 here is CASSISPGGNQPQHF. CDR3 sequence (DNA): TGTGCCAGTAGTATATCCCCCGGGGGCAATCAGCCCCAGCATTTT.

Written as DNA, the CDR3 is TGTGCCAGCAGCTTAGGCCGGGGACTAGGTTACGAGCAGTACTTC. Amino acids: CASSLGRGLGYEQYF. The chain uses TRBV7-2 and TRBJ2-7; 8 bases align to TRBD2. Germline V CDR1 and CDR2: SGHTA, FQGNSA. V lost 1 base to trimming and J lost 4 bases; unmatched junction nucleotides: 6. The CDR3 extends over 15 amino acids.